This T cell receptor beta chain was found in a study of human T cells and chemical hapten exposure. Findings and caveats of the study: Counts of expanded TCRs (at PT1) showed a positive correlation with patch test score. Significantly more large CDR3 similarity clusters arose among expanded TCRs than among controls.

This clonotype was observed a handful of times. What it binds is not known. At one end, the junction sequence differs from germline, possibly due to a read error. The CDR3 loop spans 15 amino acids. Germline loops: CDR1 SGHTA, CDR2 FQGNSA. TCRdb reprocessed the RACE reads via MiXCR and lists one record per CDR3 protein. The top ten hold around 5% of the sample, which has tens of thousands of distinct CDR3 sequences, more than 9% seen once. The time point: patch test 2, 6 weeks after DPC sensitization. Stated treatment: therapeutic diphenylcyclopropenone sensitization with weekly scalp DPC. Alopecia patients deemed DPC-suitable, aged 18 to 70, excluding pregnancy.

This TCR was sampled from a woman in her fifties or sixties with alopecia areata. Some clones in this sample may be carry-over from other donors' samples. This rearrangement joins TRBV7-2 to TRBJ2-3; perhaps TRBD1 as D (5 bases). The sequenced sample was whole blood, obtained in connection with sensitization to the hapten diphenylcyclopropenone (DPC). The CDR3 loop reads CVSSLEQVQVDTQYF. The CDR3, as DNA: TGTGTCAGCAGCTTAGAACAGGTTCAGGTAGATACGCAGTATTTT.